This T cell receptor beta chain was captured by sequencing in a study of monozygotic twins with inflammatory bowel disease. CDR1 and CDR2 from the germline V gene are ENHRY and SYGVKD. The CDR3 has 15 residues. TCRdb re-called the 5' RACE reads; every CDR3 protein appears as one record, without DNA. This repertoire comprises just over 300,000 distinct CDR3 sequences; its ten largest clones make up 5.6%. The receptor was derived from a human donor with ulcerative colitis or Crohn's disease, or a healthy co-twin of an affected twin (not recorded which). This chain joins TRBV10-3 and TRBJ1-6; without DNA, the TCRdb call of TRBD1 cannot be checked. Sequencing input: blood. The CDR3 reads CAISTPGDRGSPLHF.